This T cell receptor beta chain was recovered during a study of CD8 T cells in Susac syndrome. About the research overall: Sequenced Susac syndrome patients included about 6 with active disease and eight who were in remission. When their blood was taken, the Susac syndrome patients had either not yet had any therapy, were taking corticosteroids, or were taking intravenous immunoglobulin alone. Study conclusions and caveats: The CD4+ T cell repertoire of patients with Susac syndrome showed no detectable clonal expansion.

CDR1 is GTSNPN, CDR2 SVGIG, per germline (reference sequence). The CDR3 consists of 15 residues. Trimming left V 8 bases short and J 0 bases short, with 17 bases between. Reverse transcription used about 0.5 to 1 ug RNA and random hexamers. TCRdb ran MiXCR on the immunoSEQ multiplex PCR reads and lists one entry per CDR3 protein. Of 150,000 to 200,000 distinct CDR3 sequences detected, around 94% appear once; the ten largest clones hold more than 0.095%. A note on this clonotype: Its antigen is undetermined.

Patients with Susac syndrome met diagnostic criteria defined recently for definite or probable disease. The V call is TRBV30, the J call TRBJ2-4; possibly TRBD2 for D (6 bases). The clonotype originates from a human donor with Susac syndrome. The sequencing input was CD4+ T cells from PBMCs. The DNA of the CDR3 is TGTGCCGGCCATGACCTGGGACTAGCCAAAAACATTCAGTACTTC. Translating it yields CAGHDLGLAKNIQYF. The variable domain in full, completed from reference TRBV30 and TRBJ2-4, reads SQTIHQWPATLVQPVGSPLSLECTVEGTSNPNLYWYRQAAGRGLQLLFYSVGIGQISSEVPQNLSASRPQDRQFILSSKKLLLSDSGFYLCAGHDLGLAKNIQYFGAGTRLSVL.